Below are 22 T cell receptor beta chains sequenced from a single sample in a study of blood T cell repertoires in COVID-19. Generated by immunoSEQ multiplex PCR, the TCRdb table keeps only in-frame clones and is missing some. The table includes some 230,000 clones, 75% to 90% detected once. Sequencing input: peripheral blood. All receptors come from a woman of 80 years or more with COVID-19, enrolled during active disease.

The V gene is TRBV9, the J gene TRBJ2-1; 8 bases match TRBD1. The ends lost 4 bases at V and 5 bases at J; junction bases unmatched: 11. The germline V gene encodes CDR1 SGDLS and CDR2 YYNGEE. The CDR3 is 16 amino acids. The CDR3: CASSLAGQGRNNEQFF. The DNA for the CDR3 is TGTGCCAGCAGCCTCGCCGGACAGGGTAGAAACAATGAGCAGTTCTTC.

The chain couples TRBV30 to TRBJ1-1, with unresolved D. The germline V and J ends were trimmed by 1 base and 8 bases, with 17 bases remaining between them. CDR1 and CDR2 from the germline V gene are GTSNPN and SVGIG (reference sequence). This CDR3 spans 14 amino acids. The CDR3 protein is CAWSDGLGIAEAFF. In DNA form, the CDR3 reads TGTGCCTGGAGTGATGGCCTTGGTATTGCCGAAGCTTTCTTT. The entire variable domain, with the rest obtained from reference TRBV30 and TRBJ1-1, is as follows: SQTIHQWPATLVQPVGSPLSLECTVEGTSNPNLYWYRQAAGRGLQLLFYSVGIGQISSEVPQNLSASRPQDRQFILSSKKLLLSDSGFYLCAWSDGLGIAEAFFGQGTRLTVV.

The count of this clone is one. This sequence joins TRBV18 and TRBJ1-1; D remains unclear. CDR1 and CDR2 (germline): KGHSH, LQKENI. V was cut by 3 bases and J by 4 bases, with 12 bases left in between. This CDR3 is 14 amino acids long. The CDR3 DNA sequence: TGTGCCAGCTCACCGATCGATTACGGCACTGAAGCTTTCTTT. Protein product: CASSPIDYGTEAFF.

J is TRBJ1-2 and V is TRBV11-2; a possible D gene is TRBD1 (5 bases). Trimming removed 5 bases at V and 8 bases at J, with 21 bases between. The CDR3 is 15 amino acids. CDR1 is SGHAT, CDR2 FQNNGV, per germline. The CDR3 protein is CASSPLMKGMGGYTF. DNA of the CDR3: TGTGCCAGCAGCCCCCTTATGAAGGGGATGGGAGGCTACACCTTC.

The chain combines TRBV9 with TRBJ2-5; TRBD2 aligns across 10 bases. Trimming removed 0 bases from V and 4 bases from J; junction bases left unmatched: 6. The V gene's germline CDR1 is SGDLS and CDR2 YYNGEE. The CDR3 has 16 residues. CDR3 in DNA: TGTGCCAGCAGCGTAGGGTCTAGCGGGAGCCCAGAGACCCAGTACTTC. This gives the protein CASSVGSSGSPETQYF. Complete variable domain (other parts from reference TRBV9 and TRBJ2-5): DSGVTQTPKHLITATGQRVTLRCSPRSGDLSVYWYQQSLDQGLQFLIQYYNGEERAKGNILERFSAQQFPDLHSELNLSSLELGDSALYFCASSVGSSGSPETQYFGPGTRLLVL.

The V gene is TRBV19, the J gene TRBJ1-1; D might be TRBD1 (6 bases). CDR1 and CDR2 from the germline V gene are LNHDA and SQIVND (reference sequence). CDR3 size: 16 residues. Trimming took off 7 bases at V and 1 base at J, with 19 bases between the two ends. The CDR3 DNA reads as TGTGCCAGTACCATCCGGGCCCCACAGGGGAACACTGAAGCTTTCTTT. Translated: CASTIRAPQGNTEAFF.

The genes are TRBV18 and TRBJ1-4; D is unresolved. The CDR3 consists of 15 residues. Trimming took off 1 base at V and 0 bases at J, with 6 bases between the two ends. Germline CDR1 KGHSH, CDR2 LQKENI. This CDR3 is CASSPLDSTNEKLFF. In DNA form, the CDR3 reads TGTGCCAGCTCACCACTAGACTCAACTAATGAAAAACTGTTTTTT.

V gene TRBV18 combines with J gene TRBJ1-2; TRBD1 matches at 8 bases. Trimming at V came to 6 bases and at J to 5 bases, leaving 5 bases not matched to a gene. CDR1 is KGHSH and CDR2 is LQKENI in the germline V gene. The CDR3 length is 13 residues. The CDR3 here is CASSPGGWYGYTF. The CDR3, as DNA: TGTGCCAGCTCCCCAGGGGGCTGGTATGGCTACACCTTC.

This chain links TRBV19 with TRBJ1-4; D is perhaps TRBD1 (5 bases). Germline CDR1 and CDR2: LNHDA and SQIVND (reference sequence). The V gene lost 1 base and the J gene lost 9 bases, with 9 bases spanning the gap. The CDR3 length is 13 residues. CDR3 amino acids: CASSIVAGQKLFF. CDR3 nucleotides: TGTGCCAGTAGTATAGTTGCAGGGCAAAAACTGTTTTTT.

The J gene is TRBJ2-1, the V gene TRBV6-5; a possible D gene is TRBD2 (6 bases). CDR1 MNHEY and CDR2 SVGAGI come from the germline V gene. The V end lost 6 bases, the J end lost 6 bases, and 9 bases lay between the germline ends. The CDR3 consists of 12 residues. This chain's CDR3 is CASRDYLNEQFF. The CDR3 nucleotides are TGTGCCAGCAGGGACTACCTCAATGAGCAGTTCTTC.

The CDR3 loop reads CASSTFGGGWQGNTEAFF. In nucleotides, the CDR3 is TGCGCCAGCAGCACATTTGGTGGGGGGTGGCAGGGGAACACTGAAGCTTTCTTT. The genes are TRBV5-1 and TRBJ1-1, with D maybe TRBD1 (5 bases). V lost 4 bases, J lost 1 base, and 23 bases lay in between. Looked up from germline, CDR1 is SGHRS and CDR2 is YFSETQ. The CDR3 spans 18 residues.

This clone has only a few counts. V is TRBV23-1 and J is TRBJ1-6; D unresolved. Being an ORF, TRBV23-1 has a function that is uncertain. V was shortened by 3 bases and J by 3 bases, with 6 bases between the two germline ends. The CDR3 has 14 amino acids. The CDR3: CASSHKLYNSPLHF. In DNA form, the CDR3 reads TGCGCCAGCAGTCATAAGCTCTATAATTCACCCCTCCACTTT.

This clone was picked up one time. The V and J genes are TRBV5-1 and TRBJ2-7; D is perhaps TRBD1 (6 bases). This CDR3 is 13 amino acids long. V was shortened by 0 bases and J by 2 bases, with 6 bases between the two germline ends. Germline CDR1 is SGHRS and CDR2 is YFSETQ. The CDR3, as DNA: TGCGCCAGCAGCTTGGGGGGGCCCTACGAGCAGTACTTC. The encoded protein is CASSLGGPYEQYF.

In DNA, the CDR3 is TGTGCCAGCAGTGAAGTCGGGACAGGGTACTACGAGCAGTACTTC. This gives the protein CASSEVGTGYYEQYF. The J gene is TRBJ2-7, the V gene TRBV6-1, with TRBD1 matching over 9 bases. Germline CDR1 is MNHNS and CDR2 is SASEGT. The CDR3 contains 15 residues. With 1 base clipped from V and 3 bases from J, the junction kept 4 bases outside the gene matches.

The chain employs TRBV7-2 and TRBJ2-7; the D is unclear. CDR1 is SGHTA and CDR2 is FQGNSA in the germline V gene. V was trimmed by 1 base and J by 0 bases, leaving 4 bases between them. The CDR3 runs 13 residues. CDR3 bases: TGTGCCAGCAGCTTAGGCGTCTCCTACGAGCAGTACTTC. Its translation: CASSLGVSYEQYF.

The chain has TRBV27 and TRBJ1-4, with TRBD1 as a possible D gene (6 bases). V was shortened by 4 bases and J by 1 base, with 10 bases between the two germline ends. The germline V gene encodes CDR1 MNHEY and CDR2 SMNVEV (reference sequence). The CDR3 spans 15 residues. The DNA for the CDR3 is TGTGCCAGCAGTTCATACAGGGAAACTAATGAAAAACTGTTTTTT. It specifies CASSSYRETNEKLFF. Looking up the rest from reference TRBV27 and TRBJ1-4 gives the full variable domain: EAQVTQNPRYLITVTGKKLTVTCSQNMNHEYMSWYRQDPGLGLRQIYYSMNVEVTDKGDVPEGYKVSRKEKRNFPLILESPSPNQTSLYFCASSSYRETNEKLFFGSGTQLSVL.

This clone was observed once. Within the sample, other DNA sequences also encode this same CDR3. CDR3 region: CASSFDSNYGYTF. The DNA for the CDR3 is TGTGCCAGCAGCTTCGACAGTAACTATGGCTACACCTTC. J is TRBJ1-2 and V is TRBV7-9; D perhaps matches TRBD1 (5 bases). The CDR3 extends over 13 amino acids. V was clipped by 3 bases and J by 1 base, with 6 bases between them. The germline V gene has CDR1 SEHNR and CDR2 FQNEAQ (reference sequence).

A note on this clone: This CDR3 is also generated by other DNA sequences in the sample. The gene calls are TRBV10-3 and TRBJ1-1; 7 bases align to TRBD1. Losses at the gene ends were 0 bases for V and 2 bases for J; bases not matched to a gene: 3. Germline V CDR1 and CDR2: ENHRY, SYGVKD. The CDR3 loop spans 15 amino acids. The CDR3 sequence: CAISESGQTNTEAFF. The CDR3, as DNA: TGTGCCATCAGTGAGTCGGGACAGACAAACACTGAAGCTTTCTTT.

This clone was counted once. The chain has TRBV4-2 and TRBJ2-3; possible D gene TRBD2, 6 bases. The length of the CDR3 is 15 residues. Deletions cut 5 bases from V and 6 bases from J, with 18 bases between. Germline CDR1 and CDR2: LGHNA and YNFKEQ. This chain's CDR3 is CASSASSVEGDTQYF. The CDR3 DNA sequence: TGTGCCAGCAGCGCATCTAGCGTGGAGGGCGATACGCAGTATTTT.

The rearrangement uses TRBV5-3 and TRBJ2-3; 14 bases are shared with TRBD2. TRBV5-3 is placed among ORFs of uncertain function. The CDR3 is 19 residues long. Germline trimming cut 5 bases from V and 0 bases from J; bases unmatched to any gene: 11. CDR3 amino acids: CARRRTSGGPTLSTDTQYF. CDR3 in DNA: TGTGCCAGAAGACGGACTAGCGGGGGGCCAACCCTTAGCACAGATACGCAGTATTTT.

As for this clone: This sample also contains other DNA sequences that code for the same CDR3. The genes are TRBV18 and TRBJ2-5; 7 nucleotides line up with TRBD2. The CDR3 sequence is 14 residues long. In germline, CDR1 is KGHSH, CDR2 LQKENI. J gave up 4 bases and V 6 bases, and 8 bases lay outside the gene matches. The CDR3 DNA sequence: TGTGCCAGCTCCCCGAGGGAGGGAGGAGAGACCCAGTACTTC. This codes for CASSPREGGETQYF.

The table lists this clone with a few counts. This chain links TRBV11-2 with TRBJ1-2; D unresolved. Germline values: CDR1 SGHAT, CDR2 FQNNGV. The V end lost 5 bases, the J end lost 0 bases, and 13 bases lay between the germline ends. The CDR3 runs to 15 residues. This chain's CDR3 is CASSPRASSNYGYTF. The CDR3 nucleotides are TGTGCCAGCAGCCCTCGAGCCTCATCTAACTATGGCTACACCTTC.